This entry concerns a single TCR beta chain. Its antigen is undetermined. Primed by a sample-barcoded 5' primer and a J-beta primer mix, a second PCR proceeded for roughly 7 to 11 cycles. Each CDR3 protein is one row after TCRdb ran MiXCR on the 5' RACE reads. The table lists about 760,000 distinct CDR3 sequences, 56% of them singletons. The data were obtained in a study of blood T cells in healthy people across ages. Whole-study context: Template switching recovered approximately one barcoded beta molecule for every two T cells.

Broader study findings: Unsorted PBMCs blocked a conclusive comparison of naive and antigen-experienced cells. Underestimates were what the diversity estimates from one million T cells were considered to be. Long-lived and aged donors differed, with more naive CD4+ cells and higher diversity in the long-lived.

The source material was blood. The receptor comes from a man aged 35-49 years in good health.

The CDR3 region is CASSILEAEAFF. CDR3 DNA sequence: TGTGCCAGCAGCATCTTAGAGGCTGAAGCTTTCTTT. The V and J genes are TRBV11-3 and TRBJ1-1; D gene ambiguous. The CDR3 covers 12 residues. V dropped 5 bases and J dropped 6 bases, with 10 bases sitting between them. Germline-derived CDR1 and CDR2 are SGHNT and YENEEA. Full variable domain (rest looked up from reference TRBV11-3 and TRBJ1-1): EAGVVQSPRYKIIEKKQPVAFWCNPISGHNTLYWYLQNLGQGPELLIRYENEEAVDDSQLPKDRFSAERLKGVDSTLKIQPAELGDSAVYLCASSILEAEAFFGQGTRLTVV.